This record covers a single T cell receptor (beta chain). Its target is unknown. V lost 3 bases, J lost 4 bases, and 5 bases stayed unmatched. CDR3 length: 15 residues. Germline-derived CDR1 and CDR2 are SEHNR and FQNEAQ (reference sequence). The protocol was immunoSEQ multiplex PCR, while the TCRdb copy is restricted to in-frame clones and leaves out a portion. The sample lists 90,000 to 150,000 clones; about nine tenths were seen once. This entry belongs to a study of T cell responses to AZD1222 COVID-19 vaccine. Points from the study as a whole: Mostly white British, mostly female donors; authors suggested clonal diversity may be underestimated.

V gene TRBV7-9 combines with J gene TRBJ2-1; 8 bases are shared with TRBD2. Sequencing was performed on peripheral blood, taken 28 days after the second AZD1222 dose. This receptor was obtained from an adult who received the AZD1222 COVID-19 vaccine. CDR3 DNA: TGTGCCAGCAGCTTGGGCGGGGGGCCTTACAATGAGCAGTTCTTC. The encoded protein is CASSLGGGPYNEQFF.